This section outlines one TCR beta chain sequence together with its context. The data were taken from a study of T cells in Graves' hyperthyroidism and ophthalmopathy. Using RNA transcripts as the source, TCR beta CDR3 regions were amplified. RT-PCR in the first round (using the HTBI primer set) targeted the TCR CDR3. From the multiplex PCR reads, TCRdb called clonotypes with MiXCR, one entry per CDR3 protein. This table holds some 510,000 distinct CDR3 sequences, less than 25% found once. From approximately 9.3 ml of fresh peripheral blood, PBMCs were isolated. The clonotype originates from a man between 18 and 29 years old with Graves' hyperthyroidism. Sample: blood.

The DNA for the CDR3 is TGTGCCAGCAGATCCTCCGAGGCGGGTCTTAACACCGGGGAGCTGTTTTTT. It yields the protein CASRSSEAGLNTGELFF. This chain joins TRBV12-3 or TRBV12-4 and TRBJ2-2, with a possible D match to TRBD2 (5 bases). Trimming pared 6 bases from V and 2 bases from J, leaving 19 bases between. The CDR3 totals 17 residues.